This TCR beta chain was identified during a study of T cells expressing NK-cell markers. One entry per CDR3 protein, without DNA, is what TCRdb gives after re-calling the 5' RACE reads. This repertoire includes roughly 380,000 distinct CDR3 sequences. Germline V gene sequence: CDR1 MGHDK, CDR2 SYGVNS. CDR3 length: 13 residues. The clonotype was recovered from a man aged 18-75 years in good health. The specimen was blood T cells: a sorted CD56 or NKG2C T cell subset, CD4+ or CD8+ T cells, or bulk PBMC T cells (not recorded which). The chain employs TRBV25-1 and TRBJ2-7; TCRdb's D gene call, TRBD1, goes unchecked for lack of DNA. This chain's CDR3 is CASRGPGAYEQYF.